What follows are 7 T cell receptor beta chains derived from one specimen sequenced in a study of response to subunit inactivated influenza vaccine. Each CDR3 protein is one row after TCRdb ran MiXCR on the RT-PCR reads. Of 500,000 to 600,000 distinct CDR3 sequences listed, over 9.5% were seen once; the top ten hold 10% to 13%. The sequencing used PBMCs from blood, collected on the day of vaccination. The receptors here all came from a man aged 50-59 years who received an inactivated influenza vaccine.

Many counts were recorded for this clonotype. The genes are TRBV20-1 and TRBJ1-1; no firm D call. This CDR3 is built from 12 residues. With 0 bases removed from V and 10 bases from J, the gap between germline ends came to 12 bases. Germline CDR1 is DFQATT and CDR2 is SNEGSKA (reference sequence). CDR3 nucleotide sequence: TGCAGTGCTAGAGATCGGGGAGGCCGAGCTTTCTTT. Amino acids: CSARDRGGRAFF.

In this sample, this clonotype turned up a few times. The genes are TRBV7-2 and TRBJ1-2; D gene uncertain. The V end was cut by 1 base, the J end by 8 bases, with 8 bases between. CDR3 size: 12 residues. Germline loops: CDR1 SGHTA, CDR2 FQGNSA. The CDR3 DNA reads TGTGCCAGCAGCTTAGTAGGGCTCGGCTACACCTTC. This sequence encodes CASSLVGLGYTF.

The rearrangement links TRBV7-2 to TRBJ2-7; 9 bases map to TRBD1. V dropped 3 bases and J dropped 4; count of bases not matched to a gene: 4. The CDR3 has 14 amino acids. CDR1 and CDR2 (germline): SGHTA, FQGNSA. The CDR3 nucleotides are TGTGCCAGCAGCTTCCGGACAGGGGAATACGAGCAGTACTTC. Translating gives CASSFRTGEYEQYF.

V gene TRBV29-1 combines with J gene TRBJ2-7; 14 bases are shared with TRBD2. This CDR3 spans 17 amino acids. With V trimmed by 5 bases and J by 0 bases, 9 bases remained unmatched. Germline V CDR1 and CDR2: SQVTM, ANQGSEA. CDR3 sequence reads: CSVLGLAGGPPSYEQYF. In DNA form, the CDR3 reads TGCAGCGTTCTAGGACTAGCGGGAGGCCCCCCCTCCTACGAGCAGTACTTC.

J is TRBJ2-1 and V is TRBV6-5; maybe TRBD2 (5 bases). The length of the CDR3 is 15 residues. V was cut by 2 bases and J by 8 bases, with 16 bases left in between. Per the germline V gene, CDR1 is MNHEY and CDR2 is SVGAGI. CDR3 in amino acids: CASSYERAGDHEQFF. The CDR3 nucleotides read TGTGCCAGCAGTTACGAGAGGGCGGGCGATCATGAGCAGTTCTTC.

In its sample, this clonotype was seen a few times. This CDR3 is CASSPRTGYPIYEQYF. DNA for the CDR3: TGTGCCAGCAGCCCTAGGACAGGTTACCCTATCTACGAGCAGTACTTC. The chain uses TRBV7-2 and TRBJ2-7, with 7 bases identical to TRBD1. Unmatched junction bases numbered 13, after V lost 5 bases and J lost 3 bases. The CDR3 is 16 amino acids. The germline V gene encodes CDR1 SGHTA and CDR2 FQGNSA.

The chain combines TRBV4-3 with TRBJ2-5, with 12 bases lining up with TRBD2. V was pared by 4 bases and J by 2 bases, with 2 bases of the junction left unmatched. The CDR3 consists of 15 residues. Germline CDR1 and CDR2: LGHNA and YSLEER. DNA of the CDR3: TGCGCCAGCAGCCGAGGACTAGCGGGGCAAGAGACCCAGTACTTC. The encoded protein is CASSRGLAGQETQYF.